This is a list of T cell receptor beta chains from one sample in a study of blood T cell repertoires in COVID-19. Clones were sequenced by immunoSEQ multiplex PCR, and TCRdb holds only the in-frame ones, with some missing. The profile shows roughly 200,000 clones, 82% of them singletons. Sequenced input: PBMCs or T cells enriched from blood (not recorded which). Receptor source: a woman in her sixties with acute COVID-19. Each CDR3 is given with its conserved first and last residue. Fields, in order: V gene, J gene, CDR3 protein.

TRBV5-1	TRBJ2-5	CASNSGQDQETQYF
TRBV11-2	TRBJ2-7	CASSLVASVDYEQYF
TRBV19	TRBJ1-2	CASSANLDRRDGYTF
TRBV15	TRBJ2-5	CATSRDWASGRARTQYF
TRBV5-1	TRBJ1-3	CASSLVAGNSGNTIYF
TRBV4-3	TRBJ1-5	CASSQDSSIGSQPQHF
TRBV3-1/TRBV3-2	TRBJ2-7	CASSQLEREQYF
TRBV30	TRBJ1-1	CAWRSGDTEAFF
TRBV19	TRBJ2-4	CASRDQGTGKNIQYF
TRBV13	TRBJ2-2	CASSLPVTGVKNTGELFF
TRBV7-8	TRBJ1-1	CASTNRRRNTEAFF
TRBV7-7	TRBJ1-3	CASMDYENTIYF
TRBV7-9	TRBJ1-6	CASSLGTGYNNSPLHF
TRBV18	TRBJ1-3	CASSPSREAGNTIYF
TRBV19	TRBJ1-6	CASSTGTVTPLHF
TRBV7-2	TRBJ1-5	CASSLDGRGRGNQPQHF
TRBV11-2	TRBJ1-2	CASSPYGRYTF
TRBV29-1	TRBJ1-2	CSVRTRRDRGQGYTF
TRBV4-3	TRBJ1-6	CASSRSGQGTDSPLHF
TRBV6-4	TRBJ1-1	CASSSGQGNTEAFF
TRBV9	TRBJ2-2	CASSALAGRAGELFF
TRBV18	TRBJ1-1	CASSPLAGVTEAFF
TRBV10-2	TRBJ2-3	CASNTGGADTDTQYF
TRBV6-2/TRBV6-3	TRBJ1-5	CASSYPPGSPQHF
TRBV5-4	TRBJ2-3	CASSLLPGDSGTDTQYF
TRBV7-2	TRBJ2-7	CASSLLLAGDSEQYF
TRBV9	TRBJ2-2	CASSPGSGNTGELFF
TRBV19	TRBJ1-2	CASSTNRGNYGYTF
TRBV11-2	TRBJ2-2	CASSLVRLAGVGRELFF
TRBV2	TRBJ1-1	CARQGVSTRNTEAFF
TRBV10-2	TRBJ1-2	CASSERPTGGYTF
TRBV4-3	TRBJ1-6	CASSLERNSPLHF
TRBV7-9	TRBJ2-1	CASSPTYNEQFF
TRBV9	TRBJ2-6	CASSVGSSGANVLTF
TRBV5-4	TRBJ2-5	CASSEELAQETQYF
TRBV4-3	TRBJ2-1	CASSQDPLLAPYNEQFF
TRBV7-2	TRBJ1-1	CASRGQGKTEAFF
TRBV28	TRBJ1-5	CASRGTGGQPQHF
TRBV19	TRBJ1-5	CASSNHITGQPYSNQPQHF